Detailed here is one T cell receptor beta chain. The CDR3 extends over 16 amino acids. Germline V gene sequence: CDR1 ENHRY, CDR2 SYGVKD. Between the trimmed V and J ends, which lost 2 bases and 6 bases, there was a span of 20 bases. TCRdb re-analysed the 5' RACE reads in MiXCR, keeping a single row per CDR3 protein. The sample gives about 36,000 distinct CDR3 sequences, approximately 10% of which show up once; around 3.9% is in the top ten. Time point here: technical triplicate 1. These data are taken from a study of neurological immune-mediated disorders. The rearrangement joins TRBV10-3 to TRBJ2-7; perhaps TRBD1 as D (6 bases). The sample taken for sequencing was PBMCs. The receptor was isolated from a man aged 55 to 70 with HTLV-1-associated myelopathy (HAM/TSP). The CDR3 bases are TGTGCCATCAGTGAGGCCGATAACAGGGCTCCTACCGAGCAGTACTTC. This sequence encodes CAISEADNRAPTEQYF.